A selection of T cell receptor beta chains follows, all from one sample in a study of human T cells and chemical hapten exposure. TCRdb redid the calling of the RACE reads with MiXCR, one entry per CDR3 protein. The top ten hold 5% of the sample, which has about 84,000 distinct CDR3 sequences, roughly 10% seen once. The sequencing used whole blood, collected in connection with sensitization to the hapten diphenylcyclopropenone (DPC). These receptors were collected from a woman aged 45-59 years with alopecia areata. Some clones in this sample may be carry-over from other donors' samples. Both conserved end residues are part of each CDR3. Fields, in order: clone size, D gene, J gene, V gene, CDR3 length, CDR3 protein, CDR3 DNA. The D gene is left open where the match is weak. Clone size is not always given. Where it is, it says once, few, many or a class for expanded clones.

clone size: many; D gene: .; J gene: TRBJ2-4; V gene: TRBV6-6; CDR3 length: 17; CDR3 protein: CASSYSITQTDYDIQYF; CDR3 DNA: TGTGCCAGCAGTTACTCGATAACCCAAACCGACTACGACATTCAGTACTTC
clone size: few; D gene: .; J gene: TRBJ1-5; V gene: TRBV5-8; CDR3 length: 17; CDR3 protein: CASSLTTGTKSNQPQHF; CDR3 DNA: TGTGCCAGCAGCTTGACTACCGGGACGAAGAGCAATCAGCCCCAGCATTTT
clone size: few; D gene: .; J gene: TRBJ1-4; V gene: TRBV18; CDR3 length: 15; CDR3 protein: CASSLETRENEKLFF; CDR3 DNA: TGTGCCAGCTCCCTCGAGACCCGGGAAAATGAAAAACTGTTTTTT
clone size: few; D gene: .; J gene: TRBJ2-1; V gene: TRBV7-2; CDR3 length: 11; CDR3 protein: CASSYYNEQFF; CDR3 DNA: TGTGCCAGCAGTTATTACAATGAGCAGTTCTTC
clone size: few; D gene: .; J gene: TRBJ1-3; V gene: TRBV15; CDR3 length: 16; CDR3 protein: CATSRDRWISGNTIYF; CDR3 DNA: TGTGCCACCAGCAGAGACCGCTGGATCTCTGGAAACACCATATATTTT
clone size: many; D gene: .; J gene: TRBJ2-5; V gene: TRBV2; CDR3 length: 11; CDR3 protein: CASSERETQYF; CDR3 DNA: TGTGCCAGCAGTGAAAGGGAGACCCAGTACTTC
clone size: many; D gene: .; J gene: TRBJ2-7; V gene: TRBV9; CDR3 length: 14; CDR3 protein: CASSVVTVRGEQYF; CDR3 DNA: TGTGCCAGCAGCGTAGTAACAGTCCGGGGCGAGCAGTACTTC
clone size: few; D gene: TRBD1; J gene: TRBJ1-2; V gene: TRBV6-5; CDR3 length: 16; CDR3 protein: CASRTTNPGTGVGYTF; CDR3 DNA: TGTGCCAGCAGAACTACCAACCCCGGGACAGGGGTTGGCTACACCTTC
clone size: .; D gene: .; J gene: TRBJ1-1; V gene: TRBV6-5; CDR3 length: 14; CDR3 protein: CASNPGQANTEAFF; CDR3 DNA: TGTGCCAGTAACCCGGGACAAGCGAACACTGAAGCTTTCTTT
clone size: many; D gene: .; J gene: TRBJ2-7; V gene: TRBV5-4; CDR3 length: 13; CDR3 protein: CASSTGVAYEQYF; CDR3 DNA: TGTGCCAGCAGCACGGGGGTTGCCTACGAGCAGTACTTC
clone size: few; D gene: .; J gene: TRBJ1-5; V gene: TRBV18; CDR3 length: 17; CDR3 protein: CASSPRGVGQGNQPQHF; CDR3 DNA: TGTGCCAGCTCACCACGGGGCGTGGGACAAGGCAATCAGCCCCAGCATTTT
clone size: .; D gene: .; J gene: TRBJ2-1; V gene: TRBV13; CDR3 length: 17; CDR3 protein: CASSSARDRSSYNEQFF; CDR3 DNA: TGTGCCAGCAGCTCTGCGCGAGACCGCAGCTCCTACAATGAGCAGTTCTTC
clone size: .; D gene: TRBD1; J gene: TRBJ2-7; V gene: TRBV10-3; CDR3 length: 13; CDR3 protein: CAIRGQGGYEQYF; CDR3 DNA: TGTGCCATCCGTGGACAGGGAGGATACGAGCAGTACTTC
clone size: .; D gene: TRBD1; J gene: TRBJ2-2; V gene: TRBV12-3/TRBV12-4; CDR3 length: 16; CDR3 protein: CASSRQGQANTGELFF; CDR3 DNA: TGTGCCAGCAGCCGTCAGGGACAGGCGAACACCGGGGAGCTGTTTTTT
clone size: .; D gene: .; J gene: TRBJ2-1; V gene: TRBV23-1; CDR3 length: 20; CDR3 protein: CASSQPYRSGPESSYNEQFF; CDR3 DNA: TGCGCCAGCAGTCAGCCTTACAGGTCGGGACCCGAAAGCTCCTACAATGAGCAGTTCTTC
clone size: .; D gene: .; J gene: TRBJ1-3; V gene: TRBV7-9; CDR3 length: 15; CDR3 protein: CASSARPGPGNTIYF; CDR3 DNA: TGTGCCAGCAGCGCACGCCCGGGGCCAGGAAACACCATATATTTT
clone size: few; D gene: .; J gene: TRBJ2-5; V gene: TRBV29-1; CDR3 length: 13; CDR3 protein: CSVTPRRLEAQYF; CDR3 DNA: TGCAGCGTCACCCCACGGAGGCTGGAGGCCCAGTACTTC
clone size: many; D gene: .; J gene: TRBJ2-1; V gene: TRBV29-1; CDR3 length: 12; CDR3 protein: CSVLAPYNEQFF; CDR3 DNA: TGCAGCGTGCTTGCGCCCTACAATGAGCAGTTCTTC
clone size: .; D gene: TRBD2; J gene: TRBJ2-3; V gene: TRBV7-2; CDR3 length: 14; CDR3 protein: CASRRSGGTDTQYF; CDR3 DNA: TGTGCCAGCAGAAGAAGCGGGGGCACAGATACGCAGTATTTT
clone size: many; D gene: .; J gene: TRBJ1-1; V gene: TRBV7-2; CDR3 length: 12; CDR3 protein: CASSFLQAKAFF; CDR3 DNA: TGTGCCAGCAGCTTTTTACAGGCAAAAGCTTTCTTT
clone size: few; D gene: .; J gene: TRBJ1-2; V gene: TRBV28; CDR3 length: 15; CDR3 protein: CASSLRAGSHYGYTF; CDR3 DNA: TGTGCCAGCAGTTTACGTGCAGGGAGTCACTATGGCTACACCTTC
clone size: .; D gene: TRBD1; J gene: TRBJ1-1; V gene: TRBV5-1; CDR3 length: 14; CDR3 protein: CASGRDRGATEAFF; CDR3 DNA: TGCGCCAGCGGCCGGGACAGGGGCGCCACTGAAGCTTTCTTT
clone size: .; D gene: .; J gene: TRBJ2-7; V gene: TRBV5-4; CDR3 length: 12; CDR3 protein: CASSQSFREQYF; CDR3 DNA: TGTGCCAGCAGCCAAAGTTTTAGGGAGCAGTACTTC
clone size: .; D gene: TRBD2; J gene: TRBJ2-7; V gene: TRBV27; CDR3 length: 16; CDR3 protein: CASSWLAGGPPYEQYF; CDR3 DNA: TGTGCCAGCAGTTGGCTAGCGGGAGGGCCACCCTACGAGCAGTACTTC
clone size: many; D gene: .; J gene: TRBJ1-5; V gene: TRBV7-6; CDR3 length: 13; CDR3 protein: CASSLASRQPQHF; CDR3 DNA: TGTGCCAGCAGCTTAGCATCGAGGCAGCCCCAGCATTTT
clone size: many; D gene: TRBD1; J gene: TRBJ1-2; V gene: TRBV2; CDR3 length: 14; CDR3 protein: CASRAGQGLKGYTF; CDR3 DNA: TGTGCCAGCAGAGCCGGACAGGGGCTAAAAGGCTACACCTTC
clone size: many; D gene: .; J gene: TRBJ1-1; V gene: TRBV10-3; CDR3 length: 14; CDR3 protein: CAISESFPAIEAFF; CDR3 DNA: TGTGCCATCAGTGAGTCGTTCCCTGCCATTGAAGCTTTCTTT
clone size: few; D gene: TRBD2; J gene: TRBJ2-2; V gene: TRBV7-9; CDR3 length: 15; CDR3 protein: CANGRLAANTGELFF; CDR3 DNA: TGTGCCAACGGACGACTAGCGGCGAACACCGGGGAGCTGTTTTTT
clone size: .; D gene: TRBD1; J gene: TRBJ1-1; V gene: TRBV7-2; CDR3 length: 13; CDR3 protein: CASSLAGGVEAFF; CDR3 DNA: TGTGCCAGCAGCTTGGCAGGGGGCGTTGAAGCTTTCTTT
clone size: many; D gene: TRBD2; J gene: TRBJ2-3; V gene: TRBV20-1; CDR3 length: 15; CDR3 protein: CSARTAGGPADTQYF; CDR3 DNA: TGCAGTGCTCGTACAGCGGGAGGGCCAGCAGATACGCAGTATTTT
clone size: .; D gene: TRBD1; J gene: TRBJ1-2; V gene: TRBV4-3; CDR3 length: 16; CDR3 protein: CASSQDLKTGHDGYTF; CDR3 DNA: TGCGCCAGCAGCCAAGACTTGAAGACAGGGCATGATGGCTACACCTTC
clone size: .; D gene: TRBD1; J gene: TRBJ2-2; V gene: TRBV29-1; CDR3 length: 14; CDR3 protein: CSVRDRVVSGELFF; CDR3 DNA: TGCAGCGTTCGCGACAGGGTTGTCTCCGGGGAGCTGTTTTTT
clone size: few; D gene: .; J gene: TRBJ2-7; V gene: TRBV20-1; CDR3 length: 14; CDR3 protein: CSARVAGKGYEQYF; CDR3 DNA: TGCAGTGCTAGAGTGGCGGGAAAAGGCTACGAGCAGTACTTC
clone size: .; D gene: .; J gene: TRBJ1-2; V gene: TRBV12-3/TRBV12-4; CDR3 length: 12; CDR3 protein: CASSRSRLGYTF; CDR3 DNA: TGTGCCAGCAGCCGGAGCCGGCTGGGCTACACCTTC
clone size: few; D gene: .; J gene: TRBJ2-3; V gene: TRBV5-1; CDR3 length: 16; CDR3 protein: CASSFFSGTSTDTQYF; CDR3 DNA: TGCGCCAGCAGCTTTTTTTCGGGGACTAGCACAGATACGCAGTATTTT
clone size: .; D gene: .; J gene: TRBJ1-2; V gene: TRBV3-1; CDR3 length: 13; CDR3 protein: CASSQDIGSGYTF; CDR3 DNA: TGTGCCAGCAGCCAAGATATAGGGAGTGGCTACACCTTC
clone size: .; D gene: .; J gene: TRBJ2-1; V gene: TRBV12-2; CDR3 length: 18; CDR3 protein: CASRLAPLGLVLGNEQFF; CDR3 DNA: TGTGCAAGTCGCTTAGCGCCCCTCGGACTAGTTTTGGGGAATGAGCAGTTCTTC
clone size: .; D gene: .; J gene: TRBJ2-7; V gene: TRBV6-1; CDR3 length: 13; CDR3 protein: CASRIGGTYEQYF; CDR3 DNA: TGTGCCAGCCGAATCGGAGGTACCTACGAGCAGTACTTC
clone size: .; D gene: TRBD2; J gene: TRBJ2-3; V gene: TRBV7-2; CDR3 length: 15; CDR3 protein: CASSLVAGPTDTQYF; CDR3 DNA: TGTGCCAGCAGCTTAGTAGCGGGACCGACAGATACGCAGTATTTT
clone size: .; D gene: TRBD1; J gene: TRBJ1-1; V gene: TRBV3-1; CDR3 length: 12; CDR3 protein: CASSLRQGEAFF; CDR3 DNA: TGTGCCAGCAGCCTAAGACAGGGGGAGGCTTTCTTT
clone size: .; D gene: TRBD1; J gene: TRBJ1-5; V gene: TRBV7-8; CDR3 length: 15; CDR3 protein: CASSFTGGSNQPQHF; CDR3 DNA: TGTGCCAGCAGCTTCACAGGGGGTAGCAATCAGCCCCAGCATTTT
clone size: many; D gene: .; J gene: TRBJ2-2; V gene: TRBV28; CDR3 length: 13; CDR3 protein: CASRTLHTGELFF; CDR3 DNA: TGTGCCAGCAGGACGCTCCACACCGGGGAGCTGTTTTTT